The 30 T cell receptor beta chains below come from one sample, sequenced in a study of tissue T cells after allogeneic stem cell transplantation. The sample's time point: mouse harvest day 14 after allogeneic transplant. Each mouse received 10^7 T-cell-depleted marrow cells plus 10^6 splenic CD5+ T cells by tail vein. Sequencing used immunoSEQ multiplex PCR; TCRdb keeps in-frame clones, though not all of them. The sample holds some 8,000 clones, 37% seen once. Sequencing used skin. Source of these receptors: a female BALB/c mouse given C57BL/6 T cells with graft-versus-host disease after an allogeneic hematopoietic cell transplant.

As concerns this clone: The gene symbols are mouse symbols. The read gets to within 1 residue of the CDR3 end, and the germline J gene fills in the rest. The genes are TRBV2 and TRBJ2-7; 12 positions agree with TRBD2. This CDR3 contains 16 residues. Trimming cost V 4 bases and J 0 bases; bases outside gene matches: 4. Germline V gene sequence: CDR1 LGHNA, CDR2 YSYQKL. This CDR3 is CASSPDWGGYSYEQYF. CDR3 DNA, as far as it was read: TGTGCCAGCAGCCCAGACTGGGGGGGCTACTCCTATGAACAGTAC.

In its sample, this clone ranks as medium-sized. Each gene name is a mouse one. Read data end 1 residue before the CDR3 end; the end is taken from the germline J gene. The chain uses TRBV26 and TRBJ1-1; D is perhaps TRBD1 (5 bases). The CDR3 sequence is 13 residues long. The germline V and J ends were trimmed by 6 bases and 0 bases, with 8 bases remaining between them. CDR1 and CDR2 (germline): KGHPV, FQNQEV (reference sequence). CDR3: CASSWTTNTEVFF. Incomplete CDR3 DNA: TGTGCCAGCAGCTGGACAACAAACACAGAAGTCTTC.

Remarks on this clone: Gene names refer to mouse genes. The read ends 1 residue before the CDR3 terminus; that terminus is restored from the germline J gene. The chain has TRBV15 and TRBJ1-1; D gene unclear. Germline V gene lookup returns CDR1 SGHND and CDR2 FRSKSL. This CDR3 has 13 residues. The V and J ends lost 3 bases and 0 bases respectively, with 5 bases between them. The CDR3 DNA, read in part, is TGTGCCAGCAGTTTTTCAGCAAACACAGAAGTCTTC. Residues: CASSFSANTEVF. The whole CDR3 sequence is CASSFSANTEVFF.

With respect to this clone: Gene names and germline match the mouse. Read coverage stops 1 residue before the CDR3 terminus; the germline J gene supplies the remainder. This chain connects TRBV26 to TRBJ2-7; D not certain. Germline V gene lookup returns CDR1 KGHPV and CDR2 FQNQEV (reference sequence). Trimming shortened V by 0 bases and J by 3 bases, and 3 bases separated the two germline ends. The CDR3 totals 12 residues. The sequenced part of the CDR3 DNA is TGTGCCAGCAGTCTGTCGGTCTATGAACAGTAC. It translates to CASSLSVYEQY. The whole CDR3 sequence is CASSLSVYEQYF.

Notes on this clone: The gene names given are mouse names. The read comes to an end 1 residue before the CDR3 does, leaving the germline J gene to fill in the end. J is TRBJ2-7 and V is TRBV26; 11 bases are a match to TRBD2. The CDR3 extends over 12 amino acids. In germline, CDR1 is KGHPV, CDR2 FQNQEV (reference sequence). The V and J ends lost 6 bases and 5 bases, in that order; junction bases with no gene match: 0. The CDR3 DNA, read in part, is TGTGCCAGCAGGGACTGGGGGGATGAACAGTAC. The encoded protein is CASRDWGDEQY. The complete CDR3 reads CASRDWGDEQYF.

In the case of this clone: Gene names follow the mouse nomenclature. The read halts 1 residue ahead of the CDR3 end, with the missing end drawn from the germline J gene. The chain is built from TRBV23 and TRBJ1-1; the table's D call TRBD1 went unverified against the DNA. The CDR3 contains 13 residues. Germline V gene data show CDR1 as KGHTA and CDR2 as FQNQQP. CDR3 loop: CSSSQRGNTEVFF. The part of the CDR3 DNA that was read is TGCTCCAGCAGTCAGAGGGGAAACACAGAAGTCTTC. Together with reference TRBV23 and TRBJ1-1, the CDR3 gives the full variable domain: DAAVTQKPRYLIKMKGQEAEMKCIPEKGHTAVFWYQQKQSKELKFLIYFQNQQPLDQIDMVKERFSAVCPSSSLCSLGIRTCEAEDSALYLCSSSQRGNTEVFFGKGTRLTVV.

A single count supports this clone. Each gene name is a mouse one. The read stops 1 residue short of the end of the CDR3; the missing end is completed from the germline J gene. The V call is TRBV24, the J call TRBJ1-3; 7 bases fit TRBD1. This CDR3 has 15 residues. Trimming cost V 1 base and J 1 base; bases outside gene matches: 1. Looked up from germline, CDR1 is KGHTA and CDR2 is FRNEEI. The sequenced CDR3 bases are TGTGCCAGCAGTCTGTCACAGGGGTCTGGAAATACGCTCTAT. Translation: CASSLSQGSGNTLY. The whole CDR3 region reads CASSLSQGSGNTLYF.

There are a few counts of this clone. Mouse names are used for the genes. The sequenced fragment ends 1 residue before the CDR3 boundary, so the rest is inferred from the germline J gene. V and J are TRBV26 and TRBJ1-1, with 7 bases fitting TRBD1. Per the germline V gene, CDR1 is KGHPV and CDR2 is FQNQEV (reference sequence). The CDR3 sequence is 14 residues long. The trim removed 0 bases at V and 3 bases at J, leaving 1 base unmatched. CDR3 region: CASSLSGQYTEVFF. The CDR3 DNA, read in part, is TGTGCCAGCAGTCTGTCGGGACAGTACACAGAAGTCTTC.

In the case of this clone: Genes and germline are mouse. The CDR3 is cut off 1 residue early in the read; its end comes from the germline J gene. V and J are TRBV15 and TRBJ2-5; TRBD2 is a possible D gene (7 bases). The CDR3 is made up of 14 amino acids. The V gene's germline CDR1 is SGHND and CDR2 FRSKSL. Trimming took 1 base from V and 2 from J, leaving 7 bases between them. The CDR3 loop reads CASSLGGAQDTQYF. CDR3 DNA (partial): TGTGCCAGCAGTTTAGGGGGGGCCCAAGACACCCAGTAC.

On this clone: Mouse germline and gene names are used. Read coverage stops 1 residue before the CDR3 terminus; the germline J gene supplies the remainder. The chain has TRBV1 and TRBJ2-7; 7 positions match TRBD2. The ends lost 3 bases at V and 6 bases at J; junction bases unmatched: 5. This CDR3 contains 13 residues. Per germline, CDR1 NSQYPW and CDR2 LRSPGD (reference sequence). The CDR3 protein is CTCSANWGGEQYF. The CDR3 bases that were read are TGCACCTGCAGTGCGAACTGGGGAGGTGAACAGTAC.

Regarding this clone: These gene names are mouse names. The CDR3 is cut off 1 residue early in the read; its end comes from the germline J gene. This chain joins TRBV5 and TRBJ2-2; D is undetermined. The CDR3 has 14 residues. The V gene's germline CDR1 is LGHNA and CDR2 YNLKQL (reference sequence). V was clipped by 0 bases and J by 3 bases, with 5 bases between them. CDR3 DNA (partial): TGTGCCAGCAGCCAAGATTGGGACACCGGGCAGCTCTAC. Protein sequence: CASSQDWDTGQLY. The whole CDR3 sequence is CASSQDWDTGQLYF.

This clone is labeled as medium-sized. The gene names given are mouse names. The read stops 1 residue short of the end of the CDR3; the missing end is completed from the germline J gene. This sample includes further DNA sequences coding for the same CDR3. The chain has TRBV3 and TRBJ2-7; TRBD2 matches at 9 bases. The CDR3 is 14 residues long. Trimming at V came to 5 bases and at J to 4 bases, leaving 6 bases not matched to a gene. Germline CDR1 is SNHLY and CDR2 is FYNGKV (reference sequence). CDR3 loop: CASSLRTGGYEQYF. Incomplete CDR3 DNA: TGTGCCAGCAGCCTACGAACTGGGGGGTATGAACAGTAC.

By its share, this clone is medium-sized. Genes and germline are mouse. The sequenced fragment ends 1 residue before the CDR3 boundary, so the rest is inferred from the germline J gene. The genes are TRBV23 and TRBJ2-5; the table gives TRBD1 as D, unverified against the DNA. This CDR3 spans 14 amino acids. CDR1 is KGHTA and CDR2 is FQNQQP in the germline V gene. CDR3 sequence: CSSAPGQYQDTQYF. The DNA read from the CDR3 is TGCTCCAGCGCCCCGGGACAGTACCAAGACACCCAGTAC.

As concerns this clone: Each gene name is a mouse one. The sequenced fragment ends 1 residue before the CDR3 boundary, so the rest is inferred from the germline J gene. This chain links TRBV20 with TRBJ2-7; 10 bases align to TRBD2. Trimming at V came to 3 bases and at J to 4 bases, leaving 3 bases not matched to a gene. The CDR3 consists of 13 residues. Germline CDR1 GFQATS, CDR2 STVNSAI. CDR3 bases read: TGTGGTGCTAGCCGGGACTGGGGATATGAACAGTAC. This encodes CGASRDWGYEQY. The entire CDR3 protein is CGASRDWGYEQYF.

On this clone itself: Genes and germline come from the mouse. The read terminates 1 residue ahead of where the CDR3 ends, so the germline J gene completes it. The V and J genes are TRBV29 and TRBJ1-6; 12 positions agree with TRBD1. TRBJ1-6 is noted as an ORF with a role that remains uncertain. The CDR3 has 16 amino acids. The junction had 6 bases not matched to a gene; V was cut back by 4 bases and J by 8 bases. Per the germline V gene, CDR1 is MSHET and CDR2 is SYDVDS. CDR3 sequence: CASSSGTGGRDSPLYF. The DNA read from the CDR3 is TGTGCTAGCAGTTCCGGGACAGGGGGCCGGGATTCGCCCCTCTAC.

Notes on this clone: Genes here carry mouse names. The read comes to an end 1 residue before the CDR3 does, leaving the germline J gene to fill in the end. V gene TRBV4 combines with J gene TRBJ2-3; no firm D call. There are 12 residues in the CDR3. Trimming took off 3 bases at V and 0 bases at J, with 1 base between the two ends. Germline CDR1 LGHDT, CDR2 YNNKQL (reference sequence). CDR3 protein: CASSYSAETLYF. The covered CDR3 bases are TGTGCCAGCAGCTACAGTGCAGAAACGCTGTAT. The variable domain in full, completed from reference TRBV4 and TRBJ2-3, reads ETAVFQTPNYHVTQVGNEVSFNCKQTLGHDTMYWYKQDSKKLLKIMFSYNNKQLIVNETVPRRFSPQSSDKAHLNLRIKSVEPEDSAVYLCASSYSAETLYFGSGTRLTVL.

Remarks on this clone: The germline and genes are mouse ones. The read stops 1 residue short of the end of the CDR3; the missing end is completed from the germline J gene. The chain recombines TRBV16 with TRBJ2-4; D is unclear. Germline V gives CDR1 SGHSA, CDR2 FRNQAP. This CDR3 is 13 amino acids long. Trimming pared 3 bases from V and 0 bases from J, leaving 4 bases between. The covered CDR3 bases are TGTGCAAGCAGCTTCGACAGTCAAAACACCTTGTAC. Translating it yields CASSFDSQNTLY. The complete CDR3 protein is CASSFDSQNTLYF.

Concerning this clone itself: The listed genes are named as in mouse. The observed sequence ends 1 residue before the CDR3 terminus, with the missing tail filled in from the germline J gene. V usage is TRBV3 and J usage is TRBJ1-4; D not resolved. The CDR3 is 16 amino acids. Trimming removed 5 bases at V and 1 base at J, with 14 bases between. The V gene's germline CDR1 is SNHLY and CDR2 FYNGKV (reference sequence). CDR3 DNA, as far as it was read: TGTGCCAGCAGCCAATCAAGACAAACTTCCAACGAAAGATTATTT. Encoded protein: CASSQSRQTSNERLF. The whole CDR3 sequence is CASSQSRQTSNERLFF. The full variable domain, its missing parts supplied by reference TRBV3 and TRBJ1-4, is GPKVLQIPSHQIIDMGQMVTLNCDPVSNHLYFYWYKQILGQQMEFLVNFYNGKVMEKSKLFKDQFSVERPDGSYFTLKIQPTALEDSAVYFCASSQSRQTSNERLFFGHGTKLSVL.

This clone came up a few times. Gene labels here are mouse ones. The read falls 1 residue short of the CDR3 end, and the missing part is taken from the germline J gene. This chain uses TRBV12-2 with TRBJ1-6; D may be TRBD1 (6 bases). TRBJ1-6 is an ORF; its function is uncertain. V was cut by 3 bases and J by 7 bases, with 9 bases left in between. The CDR3 is 13 residues long. Germline lookup yields CDR1 SGHLS and CDR2 HYDKME. The sequenced part of the CDR3 DNA is TGTGCCAGCTCTAGGGACAACAATTCGCCCCTCTAC. Its protein is CASSRDNNSPLY. The whole CDR3 sequence reads CASSRDNNSPLYF.

This clone was detected a few times. The genes and germline here are from mouse. Coverage ceases 1 residue before the CDR3 finishes, and the germline J gene fills in the end. J is TRBJ1-3 and V is TRBV13-1; TRBD1 matches at 9 bases. V lost 4 bases, J lost 8 bases, and 4 bases stayed unmatched. Germline V gene data show CDR1 as NSHNY and CDR2 as SYGAGN. The CDR3 extends over 13 amino acids. CDR3 sequence reads: CASSSRDRDTLYF. The sequenced part of the CDR3 DNA is TGTGCCAGCAGTTCCCGGGACAGGGATACGCTCTAT.

Comments on this clone: Gene names are the mouse ones. The CDR3 end lies 1 residue beyond the end of the read and is filled in from the germline J gene. The chain is built from TRBV5 and TRBJ2-3; 10 bases map to TRBD2. V lost 2 bases to trimming and J lost 3 bases; unmatched junction nucleotides: 2. CDR1 and CDR2 (germline): LGHNA, YNLKQL (reference sequence). The CDR3 loop spans 15 amino acids. Partial CDR3 DNA: TGTGCCAGCAGCCAACCTGGGGGGGCAGCAGAAACGCTGTAT. Its translation is CASSQPGGAAETLY. The CDR3 as a whole reads CASSQPGGAAETLYF.

This clone ranks as medium-sized. The CDR3 end shows no conserved phenylalanine or tryptophan, and so a read error is likely. Because the CDR3's place on the DNA is in doubt, the DNA is left out and the CDR3 is given as listed by TCRdb. Germline and genes here are mouse. The gene calls are TRBV3 and TRBJ2-6; the DNA was not used to check the table's D call, TRBD1. TRBJ2-6 is a known pseudogene. The CDR3 sequence runs 13 residues, both termini included. The germline V gene has CDR1 SNHLY and CDR2 FYNGKV (reference sequence). The CDR3 protein is CASSWTGALALTD.

To note about this clone: These gene names are mouse names. The CDR3 extends 1 residue past the end of the read, so its final part is completed from the germline J gene. This chain connects TRBV26 to TRBJ1-3, with no clear D. The CDR3 is 14 amino acids. Germline values: CDR1 KGHPV, CDR2 FQNQEV (reference sequence). With 1 base removed from V and 0 bases from J, the gap between germline ends came to 4 bases. CDR3 loop: CASSLYSSGNTLYF. The CDR3 DNA, read in part, is TGTGCCAGCAGTCTGTACAGTTCTGGAAATACGCTCTAT.

Details on this clone: Mouse gene names and germline throughout. Here the CDR3 reads CASSLSSGGASQNTLYF. The part of the CDR3 DNA that was read is TGTGCCAGCAGTCTGTCGTCTGGGGGGGCAAGTCAAAACACCTTGTAC. The rearrangement uses TRBV26 and TRBJ2-4; 10 bases agree with TRBD2. The read finishes 1 residue shy of the CDR3 end, and the germline J gene is used to complete it. Trimming at V came to 0 bases and at J to 0 bases, leaving 3 bases not matched to a gene. There are 17 residues in the CDR3. CDR1 and CDR2 from the germline V gene are KGHPV and FQNQEV (reference sequence).

About this clone itself: Mouse names are used for the genes. The missing CDR3 end, 1 residue past where the read stops, is filled in from the germline J gene. The rearrangement uses TRBV3 and TRBJ2-7; the D is unclear. Trimming removed 0 bases at V and 0 bases at J, with 9 bases between. This CDR3 has 15 residues. The germline V gene has CDR1 SNHLY and CDR2 FYNGKV (reference sequence). Partial CDR3 DNA: TGTGCCAGCAGCTTAGCGCCGGAGAGCTCCTATGAACAGTAC. Protein sequence: CASSLAPESSYEQY. The whole CDR3 protein reads CASSLAPESSYEQYF.

In this sample, this clone turned up once. Mouse germline and gene names are used. The CDR3 is cut off 1 residue early in the read; its end comes from the germline J gene. J is TRBJ2-4 and V is TRBV26, with 9 positions matching TRBD1. The CDR3 has 16 amino acids. V lost 2 bases, J lost 0 bases, and 3 bases stayed unmatched. The V gene's germline CDR1 is KGHPV and CDR2 FQNQEV (reference sequence). The part of the CDR3 DNA that was read is TGTGCCAGCAGTCTGGGACAGGGGCGTAGTCAAAACACCTTGTAC. Translated: CASSLGQGRSQNTLY. Given in full, the CDR3 is CASSLGQGRSQNTLYF.

This clone is termed medium-sized. Each gene name is a mouse one. The CDR3 end is not reached by the read, which stops 1 residue before it; the germline J gene fills it in. This sequence joins TRBV26 and TRBJ2-4, with TRBD1 identical over 10 bases. Germline assignment: CDR1 KGHPV and CDR2 FQNQEV (reference sequence). V shed 4 bases and J 6 bases; nucleotides not matched to a gene: 4. The CDR3 covers 14 residues. The covered CDR3 bases are TGTGCCAGCAGTCAGGGACAGGGGAAGAACACCTTGTAC. Its translation: CASSQGQGKNTLY. From start to end, the CDR3 is CASSQGQGKNTLYF.

This clone was detected only a few times. Gene names are the mouse ones. The DNA ends 1 residue before the CDR3 does, and the rest of the CDR3 is filled in from the germline J gene. V gene TRBV26 combines with J gene TRBJ2-3; TRBD1 matches 7 bases. The CDR3 is made up of 16 amino acids. Germline V gives CDR1 KGHPV, CDR2 FQNQEV (reference sequence). V lost 1 base and J lost 0; bases outside the gene matches: 4. CDR3 loop: CASSLLGQSSAETLYF. The sequenced CDR3 bases are TGTGCCAGCAGTCTGTTGGGACAGTCTAGTGCAGAAACGCTGTAT.

With respect to this clone: Gene names and germline match the mouse. Read sequence stops 1 residue before the CDR3 end, and the germline J gene provides the missing end. The chain joins TRBV23 to TRBJ1-1; TRBD1 is the table's D call and was not checked against the DNA. CDR3 length equals 13 residues. CDR1 is KGHTA and CDR2 is FQNQQP in the germline V gene. The CDR3 sequence: CSSSPQGNTEVFF. The CDR3 bases that were read are TGCTCCAGCAGTCCACAGGGGAACACAGAAGTCTTC.

By its share, this clone is medium-sized. The genes are named according to mouse. The CDR3 end lies 1 residue beyond the end of the read and is filled in from the germline J gene. The rearrangement joins TRBV23 to TRBJ2-1. The V gene's germline CDR1 is KGHTA and CDR2 FQNQQP. The CDR3 length is 15 residues. CDR3 residues: CSSSQSRGNYAEQFF. The part of the CDR3 DNA that was read is TGCTCCAGCAGTCAATCTCGGGGAAACTATGCTGAGCAGTTC. The variable domain in full, with the rest retrieved from reference TRBV23 and TRBJ2-1, is DAAVTQKPRYLIKMKGQEAEMKCIPEKGHTAVFWYQQKQSKELKFLIYFQNQQPLDQIDMVKERFSAVCPSSSLCSLGIRTCEAEDSALYLCSSSQSRGNYAEQFFGPGTRLTVL.